This T cell receptor (beta chain) was sequenced in a study of blood T cell repertoires in COVID-19. Whole-study context: The origin of the acute and convalescent COVID-19 samples was the United States, Italy and Spain.

CDR3 length equals 15 residues. Germline values: CDR1 MNHNS, CDR2 SASEGT. J was trimmed by 4 bases and V by 2 bases; bases with no gene match: 6. Sequencing was performed with immunoSEQ multiplex PCR; in TCRdb, only in-frame clones are kept and a portion is missing. Of 100,000 to 150,000 clones detected, 75% to 85% appear once; the ten largest clones hold roughly 12%. The clonotype was recovered from a human donor in a cohort sampled during active COVID-19. The genes are TRBV6-1 and TRBJ1-2, with 8 bases that match TRBD1. Material: peripheral blood. The CDR3, as DNA: TGTGCCAGCAGTGAACAGGGGGCTTCTTCCTATGGCTACACCTTC. It yields the protein CASSEQGASSYGYTF.